This T cell receptor (beta chain) is from a study of human T cells and chemical hapten exposure. Study-level points and caveats: TCRs at a frequency above 1 in 1000 stayed unchanged with DPC sensitization.

Of note for this clonotype: Antigen: not known.

CDR1 is SGHRS, CDR2 YFSETQ, per germline. The CDR3 runs to 16 residues. Losses at the gene ends were 0 bases for V and 4 bases for J; bases not matched to a gene: 4. Time point noted: patch test 2, 6 weeks after DPC sensitization. Sample treatment: therapeutic diphenylcyclopropenone sensitization with weekly scalp DPC. Each patch-test visit's blood sample preceded patch application. Participating donors were patients with alopecia, aged 18 to 70 years, considered appropriate candidates for DPC. MiXCR, applied by TCRdb to the RACE reads, yields one record per CDR3 protein. The sample has more than 75,000 distinct CDR3 sequences; about 9.3% are singletons.

This receptor was obtained from a woman aged 40 to 49 with alopecia areata. Some clones in this sample may be carry-over from other donors' samples. The V gene is TRBV5-1, the J gene TRBJ2-2; TRBD1 agrees at 9 bases. The specimen comprised whole blood, sampled in connection with sensitization to the hapten diphenylcyclopropenone (DPC). The CDR3: CASSLARGQGTGELFF. The CDR3 coding sequence is TGCGCCAGCAGCTTGGCCAGGGGACAGGGCACCGGGGAGCTGTTTTTT.